The 28 T cell receptor beta chains in this list originate from one sample, sequenced in a study of blood T cells in healthy people across ages. Primed by a sample-barcoded 5' primer and a J-beta primer mix, a second PCR proceeded for 7 to 11 cycles. TCRdb redid the calling of the 5' RACE reads with MiXCR, one entry per CDR3 protein. The sample includes over a million distinct CDR3 sequences, roughly 43% of them seen just once. The sequenced sample consisted of blood. The receptors stem from a woman under 30 in good health.

This clonotype turned up a few times. V and J are TRBV6-2 or TRBV6-3 and TRBJ2-1; 7 nucleotides match TRBD2. This CDR3 has 14 amino acids. The germline CDR1 and CDR2 sequences are MNHEY and SVGEGT. The ends lost 10 bases at V and 3 bases at J; junction bases unmatched: 9. For the CDR3, the DNA is TGTGCCACCCACACGGGGGGATTCTACAATGAGCAGTTCTTC. Encoded protein: CATHTGGFYNEQFF.

This clonotype was recorded many times. This sequence joins TRBV20-1 and TRBJ1-5; weak D call: TRBD1 (5 bases). The CDR3 is made up of 14 amino acids. Trimming left V 3 bases short and J 4 bases short, with 13 bases between. Looked up from germline, CDR1 is DFQATT and CDR2 is SNEGSKA (reference sequence). This CDR3 reads CSARGRDWNQPQHF. The CDR3 DNA is TGCAGTGCTAGGGGAAGGGACTGGAATCAGCCCCAGCATTTT.

The chain has TRBV6-2 or TRBV6-3 and TRBJ2-1, with 10 nucleotides matching TRBD2. The CDR3 has 16 amino acids. V was pared by 6 bases and J by 7 bases, with 12 bases of the junction left unmatched. The germline V gene encodes CDR1 MNHEY and CDR2 SVGEGT. CDR3 sequence: CASRPHPGLAMNEQFF. The CDR3 DNA reads as TGTGCCAGCAGACCTCATCCGGGACTAGCGATGAATGAGCAGTTCTTC.

The chain employs TRBV7-2 and TRBJ2-1; 9 nucleotides match TRBD1. The J call may be mistaken, given a closer DNA end match to TRBJ2-7. Germline lookup yields CDR1 SGHTA and CDR2 FQGNSA. The CDR3 length is 15 residues. CDR3 region: CASSHGQGTPYEQYF. CDR3 DNA: TGTGCCAGCAGCCATGGACAGGGGACTCCCTACGAGCAGTACTTC.

This clonotype was detected once. This sequence joins TRBV10-3 and TRBJ1-2, with D hard to call. The CDR3 has 16 amino acids. The germline gives CDR1 ENHRY, CDR2 SYGVKD. Trimming shortened V by 2 bases and J by 0 bases, and 13 bases separated the two germline ends. The CDR3 DNA reads as TGTGCCATCAGTGAGGATGTTTCGGTTTCTAACTATGGCTACACCTTC. Protein sequence: CAISEDVSVSNYGYTF.

This clonotype has a handful of counts. The chain links TRBV29-1 to TRBJ2-7; perhaps TRBD1 as D (5 bases). Trimming took off 5 bases at V and 0 bases at J, with 11 bases between the two ends. Germline lookup yields CDR1 SQVTM and CDR2 ANQGSEA. The length of the CDR3 is 13 residues. The CDR3 is CSVKGVNSYEQYF. Here the CDR3 DNA reads TGCAGCGTTAAAGGGGTGAACTCCTACGAGCAGTACTTC.

CDR3 loop: CASSLVTRYGYTF. CDR3 in DNA: TGTGCCAGCAGCTTAGTGACACGCTATGGCTACACCTTC. This chain uses TRBV7-9 with TRBJ1-2; the D is unclear. The CDR3 is made up of 13 amino acids. The germline gives CDR1 SEHNR, CDR2 FQNEAQ (reference sequence). V was cut by 1 base and J by 4 bases, with 7 bases left in between.

The CDR3: CASSDSTGSAYNEQFF. CDR3 coding DNA: TGTGCCAGCAGTGACTCGACAGGGAGTGCCTACAATGAGCAGTTCTTC. V is TRBV12-3 or TRBV12-4 and J is TRBJ2-1; 7 bases are a match to TRBD1. The CDR3 has 16 residues. Germline trimming cut 5 bases from V and 2 bases from J; bases unmatched to any gene: 9.

The chain uses TRBV29-1 and TRBJ1-2; D may be TRBD1 (5 bases). The CDR3 has 12 residues. Trimming stripped 7 bases from V and 8 bases from J, with 17 bases between. Germline V gene sequence: CDR1 SQVTM, CDR2 ANQGSEA. CDR3 sequence reads: CSANPTGQGYTF. DNA of the CDR3: TGCAGCGCGAATCCCACAGGCCAAGGCTACACCTTC. The entire variable domain, with the rest obtained from reference TRBV29-1 and TRBJ1-2, is as follows: SAVISQKPSRDICQRGTSLTIQCQVDSQVTMMFWYRQQPGQSLTLIATANQGSEATYESGFVIDKFPISRPNLTFSTLTVSNMSPEDSSIYLCSANPTGQGYTFGSGTRLTVV.

J is TRBJ1-1 and V is TRBV7-8; tentatively, D is TRBD1 (6 bases). The CDR3 totals 16 residues. The germline CDR1 and CDR2 sequences are SGHVS and FQNEAQ. Trimming cost V 5 bases and J 6 bases, with 22 bases left between them. CDR3 loop: CASSPITIGGTPEAFF. CDR3 nucleotide sequence: TGTGCCAGCAGCCCTATCACAATAGGGGGGACTCCTGAAGCTTTCTTT.

Regarding this clonotype: Sequence at one end of the junction differs from germline and may be a read error. The CDR3 spells CSTRVPTDVQYF. The CDR3 DNA sequence: TGCAGTACTAGAGTCCCTACGGATGTGCAGTACTTC. The chain employs TRBV20-1 and TRBJ2-7; D possibly corresponds to TRBD2 (5 bases). CDR3 length: 12 amino acids. CDR1 is DFQATT and CDR2 is SNEGSKA in the germline V gene (reference sequence).

This clonotype was seen only a few times. J is TRBJ2-5 and V is TRBV12-3 or TRBV12-4; possible D gene TRBD1, 6 bases. V was cut by 5 bases and J by 4 bases, with 11 bases left in between. The CDR3 runs 13 residues. The CDR3 loop reads CASSPWGRETQYF. CDR3 coding DNA: TGTGCCAGCAGTCCGTGGGGGCGAGAGACCCAGTACTTC.

Note on this clonotype: A much larger clone lies one base from this, so it may be a read error. The chain recombines TRBV10-3 with TRBJ2-5; no definite D call. Gene TRBJ2-1 matches the end of the DNA better, so the J call may be wrong. CDR3 length equals 13 residues. Germline V gives CDR1 ENHRY, CDR2 SYGVKD. CDR3 region: CAINREPQETQFF. The CDR3 DNA reads as TGTGCCATCAATCGAGAACCGCAAGAGACCCAGTTCTTC.

The chain employs TRBV9 and TRBJ2-3; tentatively, D is TRBD1 or TRBD2 (5 bases each). This CDR3 contains 16 residues. The V gene's germline CDR1 is SGDLS and CDR2 YYNGEE. V was trimmed by 4 bases and J by 2 bases, leaving 17 bases between them. CDR3 coding DNA: TGTGCCAGCAGCCCCCGGGTGGGGGTGTACACAGATACGCAGTATTTT. This codes for CASSPRVGVYTDTQYF.

This clonotype was seen just once. The chain couples TRBV20-1 to TRBJ2-3; no firm D call. The germline gives CDR1 DFQATT, CDR2 SNEGSKA (reference sequence). The CDR3 length is 15 residues. V shed 3 bases and J shed 5 bases, with 18 bases lying between them. This CDR3 is CSASPTVGGRDTQYF. CDR3 in DNA: TGCAGTGCTAGTCCCACAGTGGGCGGCCGAGATACGCAGTATTTT.

In its sample, this clonotype was seen a few times. This chain connects TRBV20-1 to TRBJ1-2; D is ambiguous. Looked up from germline, CDR1 is DFQATT and CDR2 is SNEGSKA (reference sequence). There are 13 residues in the CDR3. Trimming shortened V by 0 bases and J by 2 bases, and 7 bases separated the two germline ends. In DNA, the CDR3 is TGCAGTGCTAGAGATGGGAGCAACTATGGCTACACCTTC. Amino acid sequence: CSARDGSNYGYTF.

This clonotype was counted between two and nine times. CDR3 nucleotide sequence: TGCAGCGTTCGCGACAGGGCTGGCAATGAGCAGTTCTTC. Its protein is CSVRDRAGNEQFF. The chain combines TRBV29-1 with TRBJ2-1; 7 bases line up with TRBD1. This CDR3 is 13 amino acids long. Germline CDR1 reads SQVTM; CDR2 reads ANQGSEA. Trimming removed 5 bases from V and 6 bases from J; junction bases left unmatched: 7.

This clonotype was picked up many times. The rearrangement links TRBV29-1 to TRBJ1-1, with D unresolved. V lost 0 bases and J lost 7, with 12 bases in between. The germline V gene encodes CDR1 SQVTM and CDR2 ANQGSEA. CDR3 length: 13 residues. CDR3 amino acids: CSVEDAGRGEAFF. CDR3 sequence (DNA): TGCAGCGTTGAAGACGCGGGAAGAGGTGAAGCTTTCTTT.

Worth noting for this clonotype: A much larger clone sits a single nucleotide away, making a read error possible. The V and J genes are TRBV4-3 and TRBJ2-1, with D tentatively TRBD1 (5 bases). The J call may be wrong; the DNA end is better matched by TRBJ2-7. Per the germline V gene, CDR1 is LGHNA and CDR2 is YSLEER. The CDR3 extends over 18 amino acids. CDR3 sequence (DNA): TGCGCCAGCAGCCCGAACATCATAGACAGATTCCCCTACAATGAGCAGTACTTC. As protein: CASSPNIIDRFPYNEQYF.

This clonotype was detected a few times. For the CDR3, the DNA is TGTGCCAGCAGCGTTCGGGACGCCGAAAGCCCCTATGGCTACACCTTC. Its translation is CASSVRDAESPYGYTF. The chain couples TRBV9 to TRBJ1-2; weak D call: TRBD1 (5 bases). With 2 bases removed from V and 4 bases from J, the gap between germline ends came to 18 bases. Germline lookup yields CDR1 SGDLS and CDR2 YYNGEE. The CDR3 sequence is 16 residues long.

This chain links TRBV12-3 or TRBV12-4 with TRBJ2-3; 9 nucleotides line up with TRBD1. Trimming cost V 6 bases and J 6 bases; bases outside gene matches: 7. The CDR3 covers 14 residues. CDR3 DNA: TGTGCCAGCAGAACGGGACAGGGACCGGATACGCAGTATTTT. It is translated as CASRTGQGPDTQYF.

The J gene is TRBJ1-2, the V gene TRBV2; D call uncertain. CDR1 and CDR2 (germline): SNHLY, FYNNEI. With 1 base removed from V and 10 bases from J, the gap between germline ends came to 7 bases. The CDR3 has 11 residues. The CDR3 region is CASSEEADYTF. The DNA for the CDR3 is TGTGCCAGCAGTGAAGAGGCGGACTACACCTTC.

V is TRBV15 and J is TRBJ2-1; D unresolved. Germline assignment: CDR1 LNHNV and CDR2 YYDKDF (reference sequence). With 0 bases removed from V and 2 bases from J, the gap between germline ends came to 17 bases. The CDR3 has 18 amino acids. In nucleotides, the CDR3 is TGTGCCACCAGCAGAGAGATAACGGCAGGAGAAACCTACAATGAGCAGTTCTTC. This encodes CATSREITAGETYNEQFF.

The table lists this clonotype with a few counts. The CDR3 DNA reads TGTGCCAGCAATAACAGGGGGAACTATGGCTACACCTTC. This translates into CASNNRGNYGYTF. J is TRBJ1-2 and V is TRBV12-3 or TRBV12-4; TRBD1 matches 8 bases. V shed 7 bases, J shed 2 bases, and the junction held 3 bases outside the gene matches. There are 13 residues in the CDR3.

The chain employs TRBV12-3 or TRBV12-4 and TRBJ1-2, with D unclear. The V and J ends lost 0 bases and 7 bases respectively, with 12 bases between them. The CDR3 covers 14 residues. The CDR3 DNA reads as TGTGCCAGCAGTTTAGCGTCTTTTCGCGGTGGCTACACCTTC. Its translation is CASSLASFRGGYTF.

As to this clonotype: A much bigger clone sits one base away, suggesting this may be a read error. The chain carries TRBV10-3 and TRBJ1-2; TRBD1 aligns across 8 bases. The CDR3 is made up of 14 amino acids. Germline V gene sequence: CDR1 ENHRY, CDR2 SYGVKD. The CDR3 DNA follows: TGTGCCACCGGATCGGGACAGGACCCTTATGGCCACACCTTC. This translates into CATGSGQDPYGHTF.

The chain couples TRBV12-3 or TRBV12-4 to TRBJ1-1; D ambiguous. This CDR3 is built from 16 residues. V was shortened by 3 bases and J by 1 base, with 15 bases between the two germline ends. In DNA, the CDR3 is TGTGCCAGCAGTTTCCCCCTAAGAAGACCGAACACTGAAGCTTTCTTT. Translating gives CASSFPLRRPNTEAFF.

This clonotype was found a few times. The V and J genes are TRBV20-1 and TRBJ1-1; D remains ambiguous. The length of the CDR3 is 11 residues. Germline CDR1 DFQATT, CDR2 SNEGSKA (reference sequence). V lost 6 bases to trimming and J lost 1 base, with 6 bases between them. The CDR3 bases are TGCAGTGCGGTCAGGAACACTGAAGCTTTCTTT. This encodes CSAVRNTEAFF.